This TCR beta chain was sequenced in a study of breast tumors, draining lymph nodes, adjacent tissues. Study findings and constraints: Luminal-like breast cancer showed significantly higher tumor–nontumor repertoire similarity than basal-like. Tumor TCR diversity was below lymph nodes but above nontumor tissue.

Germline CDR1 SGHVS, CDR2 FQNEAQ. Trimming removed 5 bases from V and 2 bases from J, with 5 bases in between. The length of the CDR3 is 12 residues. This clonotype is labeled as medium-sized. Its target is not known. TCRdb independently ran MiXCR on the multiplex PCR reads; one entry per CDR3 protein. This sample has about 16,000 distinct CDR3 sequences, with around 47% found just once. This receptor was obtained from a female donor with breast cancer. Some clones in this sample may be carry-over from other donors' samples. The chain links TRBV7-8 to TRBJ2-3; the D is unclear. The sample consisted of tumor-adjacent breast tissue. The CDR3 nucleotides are TGTGCCAGCAGCCGAGCCACAGATACGCAGTATTTT. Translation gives CASSRATDTQYF.